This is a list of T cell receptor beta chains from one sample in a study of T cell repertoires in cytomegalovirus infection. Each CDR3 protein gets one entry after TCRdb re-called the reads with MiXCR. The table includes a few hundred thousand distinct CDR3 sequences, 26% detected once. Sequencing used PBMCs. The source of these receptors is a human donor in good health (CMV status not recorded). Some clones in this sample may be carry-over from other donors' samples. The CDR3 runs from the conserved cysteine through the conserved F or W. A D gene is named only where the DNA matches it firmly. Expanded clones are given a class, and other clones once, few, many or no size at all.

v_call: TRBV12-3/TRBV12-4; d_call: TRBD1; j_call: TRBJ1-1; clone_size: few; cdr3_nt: TGTGCCAGCAAACTTGGGACAGCTCCTACTCGGGCGGCTTTCTTT; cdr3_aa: CASKLGTAPTRAAFF
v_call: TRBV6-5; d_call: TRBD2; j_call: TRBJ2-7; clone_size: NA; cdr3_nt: TGTGCCAGCAGTGGTCTAGCGGGGCAGGATATTAAGTACTTC; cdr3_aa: CASSGLAGQDIKYF
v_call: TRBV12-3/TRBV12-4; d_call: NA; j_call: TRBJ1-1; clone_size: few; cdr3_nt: TGTGCCAGCAGTATCGACGCTGACACTGAAGCTTTCTTT; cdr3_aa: CASSIDADTEAFF
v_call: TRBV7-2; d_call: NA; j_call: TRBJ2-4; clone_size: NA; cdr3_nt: TGTGCCAGCAGCCCCGGACTGCCCGGCATTCAGTACTTC; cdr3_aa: CASSPGLPGIQYF
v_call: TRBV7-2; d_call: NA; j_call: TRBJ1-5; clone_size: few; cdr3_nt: TGTGCCAGCACCTCTGGGACTAGCAATCAGCCCCAGCATTTT; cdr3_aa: CASTSGTSNQPQHF
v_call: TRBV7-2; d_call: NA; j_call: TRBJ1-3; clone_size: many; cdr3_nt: TGTGCCAGCAGCTTGGCTGACAGCGGAAACACCATATATTTT; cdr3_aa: CASSLADSGNTIYF
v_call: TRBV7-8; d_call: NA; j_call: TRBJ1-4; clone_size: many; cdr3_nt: TGTGCCAGCAGCTTGGACGATGCAACTAATGAAAAACTGTTTTTT; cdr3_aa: CASSLDDATNEKLFF
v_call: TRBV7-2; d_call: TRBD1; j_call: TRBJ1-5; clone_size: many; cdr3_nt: TGTGCCAGCAGCTTAGGGAGGACGGGACAGAGTAGGGAGCCCCAGCATTTT; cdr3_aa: CASSLGRTGQSREPQHF
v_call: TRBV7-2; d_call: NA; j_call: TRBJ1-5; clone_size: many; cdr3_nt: TGTGCCAGCAGCTTAGTGGACGGATCGAGGCAGCCCCAGCATTTT; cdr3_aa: CASSLVDGSRQPQHF
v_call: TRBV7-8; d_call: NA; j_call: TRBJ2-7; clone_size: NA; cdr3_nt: TGTGCCAGCAGCTTGCACAGGATCCTGGGGTACGAGCAGTACTTC; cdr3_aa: CASSLHRILGYEQYF
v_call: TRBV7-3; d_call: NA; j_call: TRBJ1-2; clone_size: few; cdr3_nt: TGTGCCAGCAGCTTAGGAAACAGCCGCGGCTACACCTTC; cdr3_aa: CASSLGNSRGYTF
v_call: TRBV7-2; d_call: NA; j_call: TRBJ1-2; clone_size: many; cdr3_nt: TGTGCCAGCAGCCCAGGACAGCCTATGGGCTACACCTTC; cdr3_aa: CASSPGQPMGYTF
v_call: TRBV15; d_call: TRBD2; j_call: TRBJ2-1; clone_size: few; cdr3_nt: TGTGCCACCAGCAGAGAGGGAGGGAACGATGAGCAGTTCTTC; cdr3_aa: CATSREGGNDEQFF
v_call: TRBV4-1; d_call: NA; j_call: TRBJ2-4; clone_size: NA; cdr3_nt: TGCGCCAGCAGCCAAGAGTGGGGGGTGAAGGGCATTCAGTACTTC; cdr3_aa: CASSQEWGVKGIQYF
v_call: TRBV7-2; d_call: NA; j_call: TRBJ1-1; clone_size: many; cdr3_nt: TGTGCCAGCAGCTTAGGGGTCGCCCTTGGCACTGAAGCTTTCTTT; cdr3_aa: CASSLGVALGTEAFF
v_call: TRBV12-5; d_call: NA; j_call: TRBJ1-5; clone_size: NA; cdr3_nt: TGTGCTAGTGGTAAAACAGGGCTCCCCCGGCCCCAGCATTTT; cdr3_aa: CASGKTGLPRPQHF
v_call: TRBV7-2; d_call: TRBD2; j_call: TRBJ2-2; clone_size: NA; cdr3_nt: TGTGCCAGCAGCTTAAAGGGACTAGCGGGACCCACCGGGGAGCTGTTTTTT; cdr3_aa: CASSLKGLAGPTGELFF
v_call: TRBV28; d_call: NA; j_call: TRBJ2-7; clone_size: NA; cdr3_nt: TGTGCCAGCAGTTTCCCCAAAGGACAGTATCTCCAGCCGTACTTC; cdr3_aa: CASSFPKGQYLQPYF
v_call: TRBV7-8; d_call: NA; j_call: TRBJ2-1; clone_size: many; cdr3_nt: TGTGCCAGCAGCTCCCAGCTCCGCTACAATGAGCAGTTCTTC; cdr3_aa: CASSSQLRYNEQFF
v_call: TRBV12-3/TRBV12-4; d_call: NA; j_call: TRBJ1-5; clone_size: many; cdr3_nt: TGTGCCAGCAGTTTCGTTGGGAATCCCCAGCATTTT; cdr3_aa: CASSFVGNPQHF
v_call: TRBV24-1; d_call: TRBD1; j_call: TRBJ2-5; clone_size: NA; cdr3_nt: TGTGCCACCAGTGAGCCTGGGACAGGGGGCCGAGAGACCCAGTACTTC; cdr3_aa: CATSEPGTGGRETQYF
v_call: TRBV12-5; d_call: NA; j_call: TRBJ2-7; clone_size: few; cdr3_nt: TGTGCTAGTGGTTCCCCACAGTCTTCCTACGAGCAGTACTTC; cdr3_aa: CASGSPQSSYEQYF
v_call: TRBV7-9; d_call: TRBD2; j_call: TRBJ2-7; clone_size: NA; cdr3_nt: TGTGCCAGCAGCGACACTCGGACTAGCGGGAAGTACGAGCAGTACTTC; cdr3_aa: CASSDTRTSGKYEQYF
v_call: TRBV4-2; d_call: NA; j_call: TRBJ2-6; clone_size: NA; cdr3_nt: TGTGCCAGCAGCCAAGAATTGCTAAGCTCTGGGGCCAACGTCCTGACTTTC; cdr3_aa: CASSQELLSSGANVLTF
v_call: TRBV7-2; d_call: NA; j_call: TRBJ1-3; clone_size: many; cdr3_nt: TGTGCCAGCAGCTCCCAGGGTACTGGAAACACCATATATTTT; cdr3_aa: CASSSQGTGNTIYF
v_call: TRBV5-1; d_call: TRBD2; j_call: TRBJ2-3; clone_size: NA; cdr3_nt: TGCGCCAGCAGCTCTAGCGGGGGCACAGATACGCAGTATTTT; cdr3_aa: CASSSSGGTDTQYF
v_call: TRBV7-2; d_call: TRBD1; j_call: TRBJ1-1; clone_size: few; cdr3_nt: TGTGCCAGCAGCTACCAAACAGGGGTTCGGGCAGCTTTCTTT; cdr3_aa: CASSYQTGVRAAFF
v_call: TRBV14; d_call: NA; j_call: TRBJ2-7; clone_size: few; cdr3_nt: TGTGCCAGCAGCCAAGCTCTGCGGTACGAGCAGTACTTC; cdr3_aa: CASSQALRYEQYF
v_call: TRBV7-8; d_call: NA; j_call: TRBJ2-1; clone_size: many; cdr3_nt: TGTGCCAGCAGCTTAGCAGGGTCAGGGGAGCAGTTCTTC; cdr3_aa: CASSLAGSGEQFF
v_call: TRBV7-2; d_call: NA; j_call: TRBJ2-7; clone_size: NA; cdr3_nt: TGTGCCAGCAGGCCCACCGGACTAGGGGGCTACGAGCAGTACTTC; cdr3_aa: CASRPTGLGGYEQYF
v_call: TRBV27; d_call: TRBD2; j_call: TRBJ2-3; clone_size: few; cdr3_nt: TGTGCCAGCAGTGGGAGGGCCTCCCTAGCGGGAGGACGCACAGATGGTACGCAGTATTTT; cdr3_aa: CASSGRASLAGGRTDGTQYF
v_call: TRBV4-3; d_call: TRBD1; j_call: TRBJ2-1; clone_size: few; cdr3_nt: TGCGCCAGCAGCCACAGGACAGGGGAGAATGAGCAGTTCTTC; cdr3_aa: CASSHRTGENEQFF
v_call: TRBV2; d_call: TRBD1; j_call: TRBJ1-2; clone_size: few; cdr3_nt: TGTGCCAGCAGGGTCGAAGGGACAGGGGGCGAGGGCTACACCTTC; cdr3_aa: CASRVEGTGGEGYTF
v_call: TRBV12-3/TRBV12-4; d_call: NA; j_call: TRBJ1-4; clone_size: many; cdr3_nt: TGTGCCAGCAGTCCACGTGAAAAACTGTTTTTT; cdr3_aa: CASSPREKLFF
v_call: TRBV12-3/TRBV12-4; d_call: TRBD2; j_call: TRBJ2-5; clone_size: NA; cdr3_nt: TGTGCCAGCAGCCGAGGGACTAGCGGGATTATCGATAAACAAGAGACCCAGTACTTC; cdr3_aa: CASSRGTSGIIDKQETQYF
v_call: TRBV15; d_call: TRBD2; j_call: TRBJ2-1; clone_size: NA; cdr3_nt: TGTGCCACCAGCAGGGTCCCCGAGGAAGCGGGAGTGGGAAGGAATGAGCAGTTCTTC; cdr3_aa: CATSRVPEEAGVGRNEQFF
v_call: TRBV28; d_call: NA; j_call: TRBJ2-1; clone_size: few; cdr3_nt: TGTGCCAGCAGCCGAGGGGCCTACAATGAGCAGTTCTTC; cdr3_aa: CASSRGAYNEQFF
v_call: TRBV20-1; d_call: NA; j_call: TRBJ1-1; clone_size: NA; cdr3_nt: TGCAGTGCTGGGGGGGGACGGTTGAACACTGAAGCTTTCTTT; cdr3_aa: CSAGGGRLNTEAFF
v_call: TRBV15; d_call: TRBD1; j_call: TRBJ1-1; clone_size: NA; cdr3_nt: TGTGCCACCAGCAGAGACAGGGGGCCCAGTACAGAAGCTTTCTTT; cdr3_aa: CATSRDRGPSTEAFF
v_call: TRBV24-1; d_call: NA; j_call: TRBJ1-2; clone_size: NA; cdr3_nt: TGTGCCACCAGTGACCCTGGGACAACTTATGGCTACACCTTC; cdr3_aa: CATSDPGTTYGYTF
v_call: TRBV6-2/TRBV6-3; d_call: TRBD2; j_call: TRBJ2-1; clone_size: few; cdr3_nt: TGTGCCAGCAGTACTTCCGTACTAGCGGGAGGGCCAGGGTCTGAGCAGTTCTTC; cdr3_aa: CASSTSVLAGGPGSEQFF
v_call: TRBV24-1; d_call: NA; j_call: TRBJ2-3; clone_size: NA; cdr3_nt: TGTGCCACCAGTGAACGGGCGGCAGATACGCAGTATTTT; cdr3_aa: CATSERAADTQYF
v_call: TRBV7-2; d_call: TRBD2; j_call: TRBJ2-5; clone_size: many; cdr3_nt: TGTGCCAGCAGCGCAAGACTAGCGGGAGGTTCGGGGTACCAAGAGACCCAGTACTTC; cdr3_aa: CASSARLAGGSGYQETQYF
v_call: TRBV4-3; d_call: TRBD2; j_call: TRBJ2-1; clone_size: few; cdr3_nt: TGCGCCAGCAGCCGCGGGAGGGGTGGCAATGAGCAGTTCTTC; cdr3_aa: CASSRGRGGNEQFF
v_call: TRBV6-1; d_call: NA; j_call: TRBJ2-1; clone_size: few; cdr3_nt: TGTGCCAGCACGGCGAGCTCCTACAATGAGCAGTTCTTC; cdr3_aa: CASTASSYNEQFF
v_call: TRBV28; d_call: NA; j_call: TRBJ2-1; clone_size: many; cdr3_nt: TGTGCCAGCAGTTTAGGATCCGGAAACTACAATGAGCAGTTCTTC; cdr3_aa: CASSLGSGNYNEQFF
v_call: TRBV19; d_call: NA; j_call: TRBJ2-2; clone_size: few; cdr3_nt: TGTGCCAGTAAAAGGCAGGGTAACACCGGGGAGCTGTTTTTT; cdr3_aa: CASKRQGNTGELFF
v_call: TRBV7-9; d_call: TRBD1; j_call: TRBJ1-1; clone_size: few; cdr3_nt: TGTGCCAGCAGCCGACAGGGGGGGATTTTGAACACTGAAGCTTTCTTT; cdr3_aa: CASSRQGGILNTEAFF
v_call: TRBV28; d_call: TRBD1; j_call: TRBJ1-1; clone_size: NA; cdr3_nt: TGTGCCAGCAACCACAGGGGTTTTGGGGCTTTCTTT; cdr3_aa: CASNHRGFGAFF
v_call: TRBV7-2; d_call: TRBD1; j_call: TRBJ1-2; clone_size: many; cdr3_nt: TGTGCCAGCAGCTTAGCAGGGGGCGAACAAGGCTACACCTTC; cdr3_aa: CASSLAGGEQGYTF
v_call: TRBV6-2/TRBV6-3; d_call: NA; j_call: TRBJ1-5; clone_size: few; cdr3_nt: TGTGCCAGCAGACCTGCTCAGGTCATCAATCAGCCCCAGCATTTT; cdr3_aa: CASRPAQVINQPQHF
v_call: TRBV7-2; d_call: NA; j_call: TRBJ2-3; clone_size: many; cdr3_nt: TGTGCCAGCAGCTTAGCGCTGGCTAATCCGAGCACAGATACGCAGTATTTT; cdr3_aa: CASSLALANPSTDTQYF
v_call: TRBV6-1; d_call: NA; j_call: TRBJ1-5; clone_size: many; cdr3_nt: TGTGCCAGCAGCTACGGGAGGGGCAATCAGCCCCAGCATTTT; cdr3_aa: CASSYGRGNQPQHF
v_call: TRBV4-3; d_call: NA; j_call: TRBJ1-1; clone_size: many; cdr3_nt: TGCGCCAGCAGCCCGGGACTGGAGAACACTGAAGCTTTCTTT; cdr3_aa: CASSPGLENTEAFF
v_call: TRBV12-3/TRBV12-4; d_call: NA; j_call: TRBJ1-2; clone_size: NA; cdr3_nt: TGTGCCAGCAGTTTACTGGGCCGGTCGGACTACACCTTC; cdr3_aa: CASSLLGRSDYTF
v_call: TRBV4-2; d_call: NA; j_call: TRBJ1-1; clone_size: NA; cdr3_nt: TGTGCCAGCAGCCAAGATTTAGCGGGGGTGAACACTGAAGCTTTCTTT; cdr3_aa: CASSQDLAGVNTEAFF
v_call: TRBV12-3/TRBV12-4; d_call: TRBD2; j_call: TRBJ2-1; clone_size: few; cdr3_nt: TGTGCCAGCAGAAGGGGACTAGCGGGAGGGTCTGAGCAGTTCTTC; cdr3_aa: CASRRGLAGGSEQFF
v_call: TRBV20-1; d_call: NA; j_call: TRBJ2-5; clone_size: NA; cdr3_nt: TGCAGTGCTAGACTAGCGCTGCAAGAGACCCAGTACTTC; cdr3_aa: CSARLALQETQYF